This record covers a single T cell receptor (beta chain). Its antigen is undetermined. The data belong to a study of T cell responses to AZD1222 COVID-19 vaccine. Study findings and constraints: It should be noted that donors were predominantly white British and more often female, and clonal diversity was possibly underestimated.

TCRdb keeps only in-frame clones here, not all; method: immunoSEQ multiplex PCR. The data show approximately 100,000 clones, with 85% seen just once and about 4.6% held by the top ten. There are 11 residues in the CDR3. V lost 2 bases and J lost 12, with 7 bases in between. Specimen: peripheral blood, collected 28 days after the second AZD1222 dose. The V and J genes are TRBV12-3 or TRBV12-4 and TRBJ1-4, with a weak D call TRBD1 (5 bases). The receptor's source is an adult who received the AZD1222 COVID-19 vaccine. The CDR3 bases are TGTGCCAGCAGTTTACTGGGGGAACTGTTTTTT. Translated, it gives CASSLLGELFF.